These 22 T cell receptor beta chains came from one sample sequenced in a study of shared clonotypes between healthy human individuals. The data were produced by immunoSEQ multiplex PCR, yet TCRdb's version contains in-frame clones alone and is incomplete. The profile shows around 480,000 clones, roughly 79% of them singletons. The sample was PBMCs. The source of these receptors is a woman aged 40 to 49 in good health. Some clones in this sample may be carry-over from other donors' samples.

This clone has a handful of counts. The chain carries TRBV7-8 and TRBJ1-2; no reliable D call. This CDR3 is 13 amino acids long. V dropped 0 bases and J dropped 4 bases, with 6 bases sitting between them. The germline V gene has CDR1 SGHVS and CDR2 FQNEAQ. CDR3 nucleotide sequence: TGTGCCAGCAGCTTAGCGGGGTCCTATGGCTACACCTTC. Translating it yields CASSLAGSYGYTF.

This clone turned up a few times. V gene TRBV5-1 combines with J gene TRBJ2-2, with 7 nucleotides matching TRBD1. Trimming cost V 6 bases and J 1 base; bases outside gene matches: 6. The CDR3 has 15 amino acids. Germline V CDR1 and CDR2: SGHRS, YFSETQ. The CDR3 DNA reads TGCGCCAGCAAACCCGGGACAGAGAACACCGGGGAGCTGTTTTTT. This translates into CASKPGTENTGELFF.

This sequence joins TRBV5-4 and TRBJ2-1; TRBD2 is a possible D gene (5 bases). Trimming stripped 0 bases from V and 0 bases from J, with 16 bases between. This CDR3 region has 18 residues. Germline assignment: CDR1 SGHNT and CDR2 YYREEE (reference sequence). This chain's CDR3 is CASSLGGWGASSYNEQFF. For the CDR3, the DNA is TGTGCCAGCAGCTTGGGGGGTTGGGGAGCCAGCTCCTACAATGAGCAGTTCTTC.

This chain uses TRBV4-2 with TRBJ2-5, with 7 bases aligning to TRBD2. This CDR3 comprises 14 residues. The V gene's germline CDR1 is LGHNA and CDR2 YNFKEQ. The J segment lost 3 bases and the V segment lost 1 base, leaving 2 bases of the junction unmatched. CDR3 in amino acids: CASSQGLAEETQYF. The CDR3 bases are TGTGCCAGCAGCCAAGGCCTAGCGGAAGAGACCCAGTACTTC.

The V gene is TRBV5-1, the J gene TRBJ1-1; TRBD1 might be the D (5 bases). V lost 0 bases, J lost 3 bases, and 9 bases lay in between. This CDR3 is 14 amino acids long. Germline CDR1 reads SGHRS; CDR2 reads YFSETQ. The DNA for the CDR3 is TGCGCCAGCAGCTTGGCGGGGCGAGACACTGAAGCTTTCTTT. The encoded protein is CASSLAGRDTEAFF.

The V and J genes are TRBV4-2 and TRBJ1-1; D not certain. Between the trimmed V and J ends, which lost 4 bases and 1 base, there was a span of 10 bases. The CDR3 sequence is 14 residues long. From germline, CDR1 is LGHNA and CDR2 YNFKEQ. The CDR3: CASSRGPTNTEAFF. The DNA of the CDR3 is TGTGCCAGCAGCCGCGGACCGACGAACACTGAAGCTTTCTTT.

The chain joins TRBV11-3 to TRBJ1-1; D ambiguous. The CDR3 has 14 amino acids. Trimming shortened V by 8 bases and J by 0 bases, and 13 bases separated the two germline ends. The V gene's germline CDR1 is SGHNT and CDR2 YENEEA. The CDR3 DNA reads as TGTGCCAGCCGCCTTTGGCTCCTGAACACTGAAGCTTTCTTT. It translates to CASRLWLLNTEAFF.

This chain connects TRBV7-8 to TRBJ1-4, with D possibly being TRBD1 (5 bases). The CDR3 has 15 residues. Germline V gives CDR1 SGHVS, CDR2 FQNEAQ. V gave up 1 base and J gave up 8 bases, with 14 bases separating them. This CDR3 is CASSLVGRKWEKLFF. The DNA for the CDR3 is TGTGCCAGCAGCTTAGTGGGGCGGAAGTGGGAAAAACTGTTTTTT. The full variable domain, with the rest looked up from reference TRBV7-8 and TRBJ1-4, is GAGVSQSPRYKVAKRGQDVALRCDPISGHVSLFWYQQALGQGPEFLTYFQNEAQLDKSGLPSDRFFAERPEGSVSTLKIQRTQQEDSAVYLCASSLVGRKWEKLFFGSGTQLSVL.

The chain recombines TRBV28 with TRBJ1-2; a weak D match, TRBD1 (5 bases). This CDR3 region has 15 residues. Germline values: CDR1 MDHEN, CDR2 SYDVKM. The V end was cut by 6 bases, the J end by 2 bases, with 16 bases between. CDR3 loop: CASRTTDRGNYGYTF. CDR3 coding DNA: TGTGCCAGCAGGACTACTGATAGGGGAAACTATGGCTACACCTTC.

V gene TRBV10-3 combines with J gene TRBJ2-5; D may be TRBD1 (6 bases). From germline, CDR1 is ENHRY and CDR2 SYGVKD. The CDR3 covers 15 residues. V was trimmed by 0 bases and J by 2 bases, leaving 10 bases between them. CDR3: CAISESRGGQETQYF. CDR3 DNA sequence: TGTGCCATCAGTGAGTCCAGAGGGGGACAAGAGACCCAGTACTTC.

The chain recombines TRBV7-6 with TRBJ2-7, with 10 bases identical to TRBD1. The J segment lost 3 bases and the V segment lost 2 bases, leaving 13 bases of the junction unmatched. Germline values: CDR1 SGHVS, CDR2 FNYEAQ. This CDR3 has 18 residues. The CDR3 loop reads CASSLIPISGTGVYEQYF. The CDR3 nucleotides are TGTGCCAGCAGCTTAATCCCAATTTCTGGGACAGGGGTCTACGAGCAGTACTTC.

The genes are TRBV7-6 and TRBJ2-2; D not resolved. The CDR3 covers 16 residues. V gave up 2 bases and J gave up 2 bases, with 12 bases separating them. Germline V gene lookup returns CDR1 SGHVS and CDR2 FNYEAQ. Here the CDR3 reads CASSLSQSLNTGELFF. Here the CDR3 DNA reads TGTGCCAGCAGCTTAAGCCAAAGCCTCAACACCGGGGAGCTGTTTTTT.

The J gene is TRBJ1-5, the V gene TRBV15, with TRBD1 as a possible D gene (5 bases). Germline V gene sequence: CDR1 LNHNV, CDR2 YYDKDF (reference sequence). The V end was cut by 0 bases, the J end by 4 bases, with 13 bases between. CDR3 length equals 16 residues. The chain's CDR3 is CATSRDRGRPNQPQHF. DNA of the CDR3: TGTGCCACCAGCAGAGATAGGGGACGGCCGAATCAGCCCCAGCATTTT.

The sample holds a few counts of this clone. The CDR3 DNA sequence: TGTGCCAGCAGCGTAGATCCCGTGGGACAGCCCCAGCATTTT. Its protein product is CASSVDPVGQPQHF. V and J are TRBV9 and TRBJ1-5; unclear D gene. Germline CDR1 is SGDLS and CDR2 is YYNGEE. V gave up 0 bases and J gave up 7 bases, with 11 bases separating them. CDR3 length: 14 residues.

At least ten counts were recorded for this clone. The chain combines TRBV2 with TRBJ1-4, with D hard to call. CDR3 length: 13 residues. V was cut by 2 bases and J by 7 bases, with 8 bases left in between. CDR1 SNHLY and CDR2 FYNNEI come from the germline V gene. The CDR3 nucleotides read TGTGCCAGCAGTGAATGGTGGGGTGAAAAACTGTTTTTT. This translates into CASSEWWGEKLFF.

This clone has only a few counts. The sample has other DNA sequences that encode this CDR3 too. The chain carries TRBV18 and TRBJ2-5; D is possibly TRBD1 (5 bases). This CDR3 has 12 amino acids. CDR1 is KGHSH and CDR2 is LQKENI in the germline V gene. V shed 3 bases and J shed 5 bases, with 7 bases lying between them. The CDR3: CASSPAGETQYF. The CDR3 DNA reads TGTGCCAGCTCACCCGCAGGGGAGACCCAGTACTTC.

This chain links TRBV5-6 with TRBJ1-1; 11 bases line up with TRBD1. The CDR3 length is 17 residues. The V gene end was trimmed by 0 bases and the J gene end by 5 bases; junction bases not matched to a gene: 9. CDR1 is SGHDT, CDR2 YYEEEE, per germline. CDR3 nucleotide sequence: TGTGCCAGCAGCTTGGCCGGGACAGGGGGTCGGAGGACTGAAGCTTTCTTT. It translates to CASSLAGTGGRRTEAFF.

The chain joins TRBV27 to TRBJ1-3, with TRBD1 matching 10 bases. This CDR3 spans 15 amino acids. V lost 6 bases, J lost 4 bases, and 6 bases stayed unmatched. Germline CDR1 reads MNHEY; CDR2 reads SMNVEV (reference sequence). CDR3 sequence: CASSRQGAAGNTIYF. Here the CDR3 DNA reads TGTGCCAGCAGCCGACAGGGGGCCGCAGGAAACACCATATATTTT.

This chain connects TRBV7-2 to TRBJ2-5; 12 nucleotides line up with TRBD2. With 5 bases clipped from V and 5 bases from J, the junction kept 9 bases outside the gene matches. This CDR3 is built from 16 residues. The V gene's germline CDR1 is SGHTA and CDR2 FQGNSA. The CDR3 DNA sequence: TGTGCCAGCAGCACTCAGACTAGCGGGAGAGAGGAGACCCAGTACTTC. Its protein is CASSTQTSGREETQYF.

The sample holds a few counts of this clone. The CDR3 reads CASSPGGNPSPQHF. CDR3 in DNA: TGTGCCAGCTCACCGGGGGGGAACCCCTCGCCCCAGCATTTT. The rearrangement uses TRBV18 and TRBJ1-5, with TRBD1 as a possible D gene (5 bases). The CDR3 totals 14 residues. Per germline, CDR1 KGHSH and CDR2 LQKENI. V lost 3 bases, J lost 9 bases, and 15 bases lay in between.

This clone was counted a single time. The CDR3 nucleotides read TGTGCCAGTAGTCGGACAGGGGGCTACGAGCAGTACTTC. Protein sequence: CASSRTGGYEQYF. The chain uses TRBV19 and TRBJ2-7; the match to TRBD1 covers 10 bases. CDR3 length equals 13 residues. The germline V gene has CDR1 LNHDA and CDR2 SQIVND (reference sequence). The J segment lost 3 bases and the V segment lost 5 bases, leaving 1 base of the junction unmatched.

The CDR3 region is CATSRDFGTGELFF. The DNA of the CDR3 is TGTGCCACCAGCAGAGATTTCGGGACCGGGGAGCTGTTTTTT. The chain joins TRBV15 to TRBJ2-2; D is undetermined. CDR1 is LNHNV and CDR2 is YYDKDF in the germline V gene (reference sequence). V was clipped by 0 bases and J by 5 bases, with 7 bases between them. The CDR3 is made up of 14 amino acids.